The 21 T cell receptor beta chains below were found in one sample sequenced in a study of identical twins. Using its own MiXCR run on the 5' RACE reads, TCRdb lists one record per CDR3 protein. The table has 600,000 to 700,000 distinct CDR3 sequences, around 20% seen once. These records were also assigned to another study, of T cells expressing NK-cell markers.

Sequenced material: PBMCs. These receptors originate from a young woman in good health.

The rearrangement links TRBV6-1 to TRBJ2-1; 7 bases match TRBD1. CDR1 and CDR2 from the germline V gene are MNHNS and SASEGT. The CDR3 totals 16 residues. V was pared by 6 bases and J by 7 bases, with 15 bases of the junction left unmatched. CDR3 bases: TGTGCCAGCAGAAACAAGTCCGGGACAGTGGGGAATGAGCAGTTCTTC. It specifies CASRNKSGTVGNEQFF.

This clonotype was counted ten times or more. J is TRBJ2-1 and V is TRBV5-1; unclear D gene. Germline assignment: CDR1 SGHRS and CDR2 YFSETQ. CDR3 length equals 13 residues. The germline V and J ends were trimmed by 2 bases and 9 bases, with 12 bases remaining between them. For the CDR3, the DNA is TGCGCCAGCAGCTTAGTCATTTTGGGTGAGCAGTTCTTC. Protein sequence: CASSLVILGEQFF.

The chain combines TRBV7-2 with TRBJ2-5; 8 positions match TRBD2. Trimming removed 3 bases from V and 6 bases from J; junction bases left unmatched: 12. The length of the CDR3 is 16 residues. CDR1 is SGHTA and CDR2 is FQGNSA in the germline V gene. Here the CDR3 reads CASSFIRAGGRQTQYF. CDR3 bases: TGTGCCAGCAGCTTCATTAGGGCGGGAGGAAGGCAGACCCAGTACTTC.

The chain links TRBV15 to TRBJ2-2; no reliable D call. V shed 4 bases and J shed 4 bases, with 10 bases lying between them. CDR1 and CDR2 from the germline V gene are LNHNV and YYDKDF (reference sequence). The CDR3 loop spans 14 amino acids. Here the CDR3 reads CATSTLTFTGELFF. The CDR3 nucleotides read TGTGCCACCAGCACCTTGACCTTCACCGGGGAGCTGTTTTTT.

This clonotype was seen a few times. The chain uses TRBV30 and TRBJ2-7; TRBD2 matches at 8 bases. The CDR3 extends over 14 amino acids. Germline V gene lookup returns CDR1 GTSNPN and CDR2 SVGIG (reference sequence). Unmatched junction bases numbered 5, after V lost 2 bases and J lost 2 bases. CDR3 in amino acids: CAWSFTSGPYEQYF. The CDR3 DNA follows: TGTGCCTGGAGTTTTACTAGCGGCCCCTACGAGCAGTACTTC.

The chain links TRBV9 to TRBJ2-1, with TRBD1 identical over 9 bases. Germline V CDR1 and CDR2: SGDLS, YYNGEE. V lost 5 bases to trimming and J lost 6 bases; unmatched junction nucleotides: 6. The CDR3 length is 14 residues. CDR3 residues: CASSGTGRPNEQFF. CDR3 bases: TGTGCCAGCAGTGGGACAGGGCGACCCAATGAGCAGTTCTTC. Full variable domain (rest looked up from reference TRBV9 and TRBJ2-1): DSGVTQTPKHLITATGQRVTLRCSPRSGDLSVYWYQQSLDQGLQFLIQYYNGEERAKGNILERFSAQQFPDLHSELNLSSLELGDSALYFCASSGTGRPNEQFFGPGTRLTVL.

This clonotype showed up just a few times. The rearrangement links TRBV6-1 to TRBJ2-7; 7 positions agree with TRBD1. Germline values: CDR1 MNHNS, CDR2 SASEGT. The CDR3 consists of 13 residues. The trim removed 8 bases at V and 6 bases at J, leaving 10 bases unmatched. The CDR3 DNA reads as TGTGCCAGCTCCCGAAGGGGGCTTGTCGAGCAGTACTTC. Amino acid sequence: CASSRRGLVEQYF.

A few counts support this clonotype. This chain uses TRBV7-2 with TRBJ2-4; D call uncertain. This CDR3 has 11 residues. The germline V gene encodes CDR1 SGHTA and CDR2 FQGNSA. Trimming removed 6 bases at V and 7 bases at J, with 7 bases between. CDR3 amino acids: CASSFGNIQYF. Here the CDR3 DNA reads TGTGCCAGCAGTTTTGGGAACATTCAGTACTTC.

The chain combines TRBV9 with TRBJ1-1; TRBD1 matches 7 bases. This CDR3 has 16 residues. Germline V gene data show CDR1 as SGDLS and CDR2 as YYNGEE. J was trimmed by 5 bases and V by 0 bases; bases with no gene match: 10. The CDR3 DNA reads TGTGCCAGCAGCGTAGGTCCGCGGACAGGAGCGACTGAAGCTTTCTTT. Translated, it gives CASSVGPRTGATEAFF. The complete variable domain, with remaining parts taken from reference TRBV9 and TRBJ1-1, reads DSGVTQTPKHLITATGQRVTLRCSPRSGDLSVYWYQQSLDQGLQFLIQYYNGEERAKGNILERFSAQQFPDLHSELNLSSLELGDSALYFCASSVGPRTGATEAFFGQGTRLTVV.

This clonotype came up a few times. The V gene is TRBV7-2, the J gene TRBJ1-5, with a weak D call TRBD1 (6 bases). There are 14 residues in the CDR3. V gave up 5 bases and J gave up 7 bases, with 15 bases separating them. Germline CDR1 is SGHTA and CDR2 is FQGNSA. The CDR3 loop reads CASSSGGYGQPQHF. In DNA, the CDR3 is TGTGCCAGCAGCAGTGGGGGCTATGGACAGCCCCAGCATTTT. The variable domain in full, completed from reference TRBV7-2 and TRBJ1-5, reads GAGVSQSPSNKVTEKGKDVELRCDPISGHTALYWYRQSLGQGLEFLIYFQGNSAPDKSGLPSDRFSAERTGGSVSTLTIQRTQQEDSAVYLCASSSGGYGQPQHFGDGTRLSIL.

This chain joins TRBV27 and TRBJ2-1, with 11 bases that match TRBD2. The CDR3 sequence is 14 residues long. The V and J ends lost 7 bases and 7 bases, in that order; junction bases with no gene match: 6. The V gene's germline CDR1 is MNHEY and CDR2 SMNVEV (reference sequence). The CDR3 nucleotides are TGTGCCAGCAAACTAGCGGGAGCCGATAATGAGCAGTTCTTC. Protein: CASKLAGADNEQFF.

This clonotype came up a few times. The chain is built from TRBV20-1 and TRBJ2-7; D not certain. The CDR3 totals 14 residues. The germline V and J ends were trimmed by 3 bases and 2 bases, with 14 bases remaining between them. Looked up from germline, CDR1 is DFQATT and CDR2 is SNEGSKA (reference sequence). This CDR3 reads CSASGQAGAYEQYF. CDR3 nucleotide sequence: TGCAGTGCTAGTGGCCAGGCTGGCGCCTACGAGCAGTACTTC.

The rearrangement links TRBV20-1 to TRBJ2-7, with D maybe TRBD2 (6 bases). With 3 bases removed from V and 2 bases from J, the gap between germline ends came to 14 bases. Germline V gene sequence: CDR1 DFQATT, CDR2 SNEGSKA (reference sequence). There are 14 residues in the CDR3. The CDR3 region has the DNA TGCAGTGCTAGGAAAGCGGGCCACGCCTACGAGCAGTACTTC. This sequence encodes CSARKAGHAYEQYF.

This clonotype was seen a few times. The chain couples TRBV20-1 to TRBJ2-3; a possible D gene is TRBD2 (5 bases). The V end was cut by 5 bases, the J end by 0 bases, with 9 bases between. CDR1 DFQATT and CDR2 SNEGSKA come from the germline V gene (reference sequence). The CDR3 totals 13 residues. The DNA for the CDR3 is TGCAGTGCTCGAGGGCCCAGCACAGATACGCAGTATTTT. Encoded protein: CSARGPSTDTQYF.

The chain joins TRBV5-6 to TRBJ2-3, with 9 bases fitting TRBD2. CDR3 length equals 15 residues. CDR1 SGHDT and CDR2 YYEEEE come from the germline V gene. V was clipped by 4 bases and J by 4 bases; unmatched bases: 7. The CDR3 reads CASSPMREGPDTQYF. CDR3 in DNA: TGTGCCAGCAGCCCTATGCGGGAGGGCCCAGATACGCAGTATTTT.

J is TRBJ2-5 and V is TRBV5-4; 7 positions agree with TRBD2. Looked up from germline, CDR1 is SGHNT and CDR2 is YYREEE (reference sequence). There are 15 residues in the CDR3. J gave up 6 bases and V 0 bases, and 8 bases lay outside the gene matches. The CDR3, as DNA: TGTGCCAGCAGCTTGGCAGGGAGGGCCGCTAAGACCCAGTACTTC. Amino acids: CASSLAGRAAKTQYF.

This rearrangement joins TRBV29-1 to TRBJ2-7; no reliable D call. Germline values: CDR1 SQVTM, CDR2 ANQGSEA. V was pared by 2 bases and J by 2 bases, with 7 bases between. The CDR3 contains 12 residues. This CDR3 is CSVETVTYEQYF. The CDR3 coding sequence is TGCAGCGTTGAAACCGTTACCTACGAGCAGTACTTC.

This chain joins TRBV7-9 and TRBJ2-3; 8 bases are shared with TRBD2. This CDR3 contains 14 residues. The germline V gene has CDR1 SEHNR and CDR2 FQNEAQ (reference sequence). Unmatched junction bases numbered 2, after V lost 2 bases and J lost 4 bases. CDR3 nucleotide sequence: TGTGCCAGCAGCTTAACGGGAGGGCCAGATACGCAGTATTTT. It translates to CASSLTGGPDTQYF.

This clonotype was found many times. This chain uses TRBV20-1 with TRBJ2-1; 7 bases align to TRBD1. CDR1 is DFQATT and CDR2 is SNEGSKA in the germline V gene (reference sequence). The CDR3 is made up of 12 amino acids. The V gene end was trimmed by 1 base and the J gene end by 9 bases; junction bases not matched to a gene: 3. CDR3 nucleotides: TGCAGTGCTAGAGCCAACAGGGGTGAGCAGTTCTTC. Its protein is CSARANRGEQFF.

This clonotype was detected a few times. This chain joins TRBV20-1 and TRBJ2-5, with TRBD2 as a possible D gene (5 bases). CDR3 length: 16 residues. V was trimmed by 0 bases and J by 6 bases, leaving 20 bases between them. CDR1 is DFQATT and CDR2 is SNEGSKA in the germline V gene (reference sequence). CDR3 loop: CSARDLLDGMRKTQYF. The CDR3 DNA sequence: TGCAGTGCTAGAGATCTCCTGGACGGGATGCGGAAGACCCAGTACTTC.

This clonotype was detected only a few times. The genes are TRBV20-1 and TRBJ2-1; 10 bases match TRBD1. The CDR3 has 16 residues. Germline V gives CDR1 DFQATT, CDR2 SNEGSKA (reference sequence). J lost 5 bases, V lost 5 bases, and 12 bases had no gene match. The CDR3 is CSAGRTGGVPNNEQFF. In DNA form, the CDR3 reads TGCAGTGCTGGTCGGACAGGGGGTGTTCCAAACAATGAGCAGTTCTTC.